This passage covers 13 T cell receptor beta chains from one sample sequenced in a study of cytomegalovirus exposure and HLA in healthy donors. 13 Jbeta primers and 60 Vbeta primers were used for the PCR. Assay used: immunoSEQ multiplex PCR; TCRdb lists only in-frame clones, some missing. The table lists under 200,000 clones, roughly four fifths of them singletons, with about 2.1% in the top ten. Sample: PBMCs. The receptors derive from a woman between 18 and 29 years old in good health and CMV-seronegative.

The chain employs TRBV4-2 and TRBJ2-3; 8 positions match TRBD1. From germline, CDR1 is LGHNA and CDR2 YNFKEQ. V lost 1 base and J lost 5; bases outside the gene matches: 5. The length of the CDR3 is 15 residues. The CDR3, as DNA: TGTGCCAGCAGCCAAGGGACAGGGAGGATAGATACGCAGTATTTT. Translated: CASSQGTGRIDTQYF.

This chain uses TRBV7-2 with TRBJ1-5; maybe TRBD1 (5 bases). Between the trimmed V and J ends, which lost 5 bases and 6 bases, there was a span of 14 bases. The CDR3 contains 14 residues. The germline CDR1 and CDR2 sequences are SGHTA and FQGNSA. CDR3 region: CASSLVGLPQPQHF. The DNA for the CDR3 is TGTGCCAGCAGCCTTGTGGGGCTCCCTCAGCCCCAGCATTTT.

This clone was counted only a few times. The rearrangement links TRBV11-2 to TRBJ1-2; D is undetermined. V was trimmed by 4 bases and J by 5 bases, leaving 11 bases between them. The germline V gene has CDR1 SGHAT and CDR2 FQNNGV. This CDR3 contains 13 residues. The CDR3 region has the DNA TGTGCCAGCAGCTCCACCAATACATATGGCTACACCTTC. It specifies CASSSTNTYGYTF.

This rearrangement joins TRBV7-2 to TRBJ2-3; 10 bases line up with TRBD2. V dropped 4 bases and J dropped 6; count of bases not matched to a gene: 7. Germline CDR1 reads SGHTA; CDR2 reads FQGNSA. The CDR3 is made up of 15 amino acids. The CDR3 sequence is CASSSAGLATDTQYF. The CDR3, as DNA: TGTGCCAGCAGCTCCGCGGGACTAGCGACGGATACGCAGTATTTT.

A few counts support this clone. The genes are TRBV5-5 and TRBJ1-2, with TRBD1 matching 7 bases. Germline CDR1 reads SGHKS; CDR2 reads YYEKEE (reference sequence). V trimming: 0 bases; J trimming: 7 bases; junction bases outside the gene matches: 3. The CDR3 consists of 13 residues. The CDR3 DNA is TGTGCCAGCAGCTTGGGGACAGGTTCTGGCTACACCTTC. It translates to CASSLGTGSGYTF.

J is TRBJ1-1 and V is TRBV7-9, with TRBD1 matching 7 bases. The CDR3 has 14 residues. V lost 2 bases to trimming and J lost 4 bases; unmatched junction nucleotides: 4. Germline V gene sequence: CDR1 SEHNR, CDR2 FQNEAQ (reference sequence). The CDR3 DNA sequence: TGTGCCAGCAGCTTACAGGAGGGGGCCACTGAAGCTTTCTTT. This gives the protein CASSLQEGATEAFF.

The CDR3 nucleotides are TGTGCCAGCAGCTTAGGGGGGGGAGCTTTCTTT. The encoded protein is CASSLGGGAFF. The chain uses TRBV13 and TRBJ1-1, with TRBD1 as a possible D gene (5 bases). Per the germline V gene, CDR1 is PRHDT and CDR2 is FYEKMQ (reference sequence). V was cut by 0 bases and J by 10 bases, with 6 bases left in between. This CDR3 spans 11 amino acids.

This clone was detected only a few times. The chain joins TRBV7-2 to TRBJ2-5; 13 bases line up with TRBD2. The junction had 7 bases not matched to a gene; V was cut back by 5 bases and J by 7 bases. The CDR3 is made up of 15 amino acids. Germline V CDR1 and CDR2: SGHTA, FQGNSA. The CDR3 DNA reads as TGTGCCAGCAGCCTGGGACTAGCGGGGACTGCGACCCAGTACTTC. This gives the protein CASSLGLAGTATQYF.

The chain couples TRBV9 to TRBJ2-2; D remains unclear. Trimming cost V 3 bases and J 1 base, with 16 bases left between them. CDR3 length: 17 residues. The V gene's germline CDR1 is SGDLS and CDR2 YYNGEE. Here the CDR3 DNA reads TGTGCCAGCAGCGCCTTCGTTTCTAGTGTGAACACCGGGGAGCTGTTTTTT. Its protein is CASSAFVSSVNTGELFF.

The chain is built from TRBV6-6 and TRBJ1-1, with D unclear. Germline CDR1 reads MNHNY; CDR2 reads SVGAGI (reference sequence). Trimming took off 7 bases at V and 3 bases at J, with 12 bases between the two ends. The CDR3 loop spans 13 amino acids. The CDR3 nucleotides are TGTGCCAGCACCACCCTCGGGGACACTGAAGCTTTCTTT. Amino acids: CASTTLGDTEAFF.

This chain links TRBV5-6 with TRBJ2-7; TRBD2 agrees at 7 bases. V lost 3 bases to trimming and J lost 5 bases; unmatched junction nucleotides: 5. Germline-derived CDR1 and CDR2 are SGHDT and YYEEEE. This CDR3 has 13 amino acids. As DNA, the CDR3 is TGTGCCAGCAGCTGGGGGGAGGGCCACGAGCAGTACTTC. Protein sequence: CASSWGEGHEQYF.

The V gene is TRBV2, the J gene TRBJ2-1; 14 nucleotides line up with TRBD2. V lost 6 bases to trimming and J lost 8 bases; unmatched junction nucleotides: 9. This CDR3 is built from 16 residues. Germline CDR1 is SNHLY and CDR2 is FYNNEI. The CDR3, as DNA: TGTGCCAGCAGCGATATCCGACTAGCGGGAGGGGATGAGCAGTTCTTC. It translates to CASSDIRLAGGDEQFF.

The chain combines TRBV4-1 with TRBJ2-7; the match to TRBD1 covers 7 bases. This CDR3 contains 15 residues. Trimming cost V 2 bases and J 1 base; bases outside gene matches: 5. In germline, CDR1 is MGHRA, CDR2 YSYEKL. The CDR3 loop reads CASSQNPGGSYEQYF. DNA of the CDR3: TGCGCCAGCAGCCAAAACCCAGGGGGATCCTACGAGCAGTACTTC.